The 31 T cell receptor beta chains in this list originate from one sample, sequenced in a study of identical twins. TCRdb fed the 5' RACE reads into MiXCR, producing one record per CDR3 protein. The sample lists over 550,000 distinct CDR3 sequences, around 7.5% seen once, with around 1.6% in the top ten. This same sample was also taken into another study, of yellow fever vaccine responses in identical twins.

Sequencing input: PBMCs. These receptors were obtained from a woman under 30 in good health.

The chain's CDR3 is CATSGYRGYEQYV. DNA for the CDR3: TGTGCCACCAGCGGGTACAGGGGCTACGAGCAGTACGTC. The V call is TRBV15, the J call TRBJ2-7; TRBD1 agrees at 7 bases. The trim removed 5 bases at V and 3 bases at J, leaving 4 bases unmatched. This CDR3 comprises 13 residues. In germline, CDR1 is LNHNV, CDR2 YYDKDF (reference sequence).

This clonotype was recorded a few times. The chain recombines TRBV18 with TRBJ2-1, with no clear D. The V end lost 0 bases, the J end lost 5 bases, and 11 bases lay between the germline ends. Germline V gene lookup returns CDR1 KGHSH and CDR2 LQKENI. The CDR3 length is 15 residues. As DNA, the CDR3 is TGTGCCAGCTCACCACCTTCGGACCGACACAATGAGCAGTTCTTC. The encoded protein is CASSPPSDRHNEQFF.

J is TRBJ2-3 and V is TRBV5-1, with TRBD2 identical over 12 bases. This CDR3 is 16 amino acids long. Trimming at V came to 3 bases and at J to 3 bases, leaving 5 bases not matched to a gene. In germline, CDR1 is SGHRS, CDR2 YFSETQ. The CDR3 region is CASSSTSGSGTDTQYF. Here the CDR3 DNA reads TGCGCCAGCAGCTCGACTAGCGGGAGTGGGACAGATACGCAGTATTTT.

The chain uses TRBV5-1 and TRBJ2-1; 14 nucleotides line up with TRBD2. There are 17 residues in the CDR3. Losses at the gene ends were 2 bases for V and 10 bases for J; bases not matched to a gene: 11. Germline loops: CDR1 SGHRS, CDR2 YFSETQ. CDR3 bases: TGCGCCAGCAGCTTCGTTCAGACTAGCGGGGGGGCCTGGGAGCAGTTCTTC. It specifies CASSFVQTSGGAWEQFF.

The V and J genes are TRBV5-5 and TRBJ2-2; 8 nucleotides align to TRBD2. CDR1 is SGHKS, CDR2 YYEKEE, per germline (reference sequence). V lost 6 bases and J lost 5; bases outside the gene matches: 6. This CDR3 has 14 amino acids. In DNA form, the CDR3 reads TGTGCCAGCACCCAGTTAGCGGGGACCGGGGAGCTGTTTTTT. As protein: CASTQLAGTGELFF.

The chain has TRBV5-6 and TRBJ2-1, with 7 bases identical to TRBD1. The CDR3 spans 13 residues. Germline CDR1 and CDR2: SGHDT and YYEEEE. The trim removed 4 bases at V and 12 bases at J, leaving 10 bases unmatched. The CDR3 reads CASSRDRANGQFF. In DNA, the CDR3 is TGTGCCAGCAGCCGCGACAGGGCGAACGGGCAGTTCTTC.

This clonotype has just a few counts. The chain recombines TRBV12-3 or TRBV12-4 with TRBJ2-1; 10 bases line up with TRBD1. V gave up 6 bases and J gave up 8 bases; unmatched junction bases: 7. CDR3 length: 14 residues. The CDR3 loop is CASSPDRGEDEQFF. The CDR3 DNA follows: TGTGCCAGCAGCCCGGACAGGGGGGAGGATGAGCAGTTCTTC.

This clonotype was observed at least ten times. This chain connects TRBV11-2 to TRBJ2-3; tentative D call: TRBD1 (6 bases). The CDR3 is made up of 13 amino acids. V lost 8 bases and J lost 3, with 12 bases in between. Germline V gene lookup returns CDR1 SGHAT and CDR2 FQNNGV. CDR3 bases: TGTGCCAGCGGGACCCAGGGGACAGATACGCAGTATTTT. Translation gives CASGTQGTDTQYF.

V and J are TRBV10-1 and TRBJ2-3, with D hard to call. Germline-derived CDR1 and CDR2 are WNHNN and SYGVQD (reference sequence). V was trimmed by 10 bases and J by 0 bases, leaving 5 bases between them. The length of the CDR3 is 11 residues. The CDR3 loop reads CAMESTDTQYF. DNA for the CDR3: TGCGCCATGGAGAGCACAGATACGCAGTATTTT.

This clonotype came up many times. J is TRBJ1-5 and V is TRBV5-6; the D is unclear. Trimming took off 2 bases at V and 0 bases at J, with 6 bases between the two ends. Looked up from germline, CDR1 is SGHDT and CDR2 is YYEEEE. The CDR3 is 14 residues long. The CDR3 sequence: CASSFGLSNQPQHF. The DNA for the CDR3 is TGTGCCAGCAGCTTTGGTCTTAGCAATCAGCCCCAGCATTTT.

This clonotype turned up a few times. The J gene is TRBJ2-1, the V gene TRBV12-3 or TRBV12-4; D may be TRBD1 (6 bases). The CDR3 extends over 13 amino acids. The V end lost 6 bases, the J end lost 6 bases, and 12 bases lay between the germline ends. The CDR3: CASSSDSVNEQFF. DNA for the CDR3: TGTGCCAGCAGCTCGGACAGCGTCAATGAGCAGTTCTTC.

CDR3 region: CSARDRTRFNEQFF. The DNA of the CDR3 is TGCAGTGCTAGAGATAGAACCCGGTTCAATGAGCAGTTCTTC. The gene calls are TRBV20-1 and TRBJ2-1, with D hard to call. Germline values: CDR1 DFQATT, CDR2 SNEGSKA (reference sequence). Trimming left V 0 bases short and J 6 bases short, with 12 bases between. CDR3 length equals 14 residues.

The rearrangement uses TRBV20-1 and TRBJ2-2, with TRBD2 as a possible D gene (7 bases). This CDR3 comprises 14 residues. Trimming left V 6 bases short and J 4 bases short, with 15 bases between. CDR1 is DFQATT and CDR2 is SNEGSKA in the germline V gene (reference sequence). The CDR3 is CSARGGGVTGELFF. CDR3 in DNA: TGCAGTGCCAGGGGCGGGGGAGTCACCGGGGAGCTGTTTTTT.

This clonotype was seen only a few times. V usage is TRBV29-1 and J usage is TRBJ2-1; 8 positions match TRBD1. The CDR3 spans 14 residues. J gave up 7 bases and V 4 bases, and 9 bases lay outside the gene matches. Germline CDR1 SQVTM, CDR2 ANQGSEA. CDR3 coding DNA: TGCAGCGTTGGGGCCGGGACAGGTTCGAATGAGCAGTTCTTC. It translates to CSVGAGTGSNEQFF.

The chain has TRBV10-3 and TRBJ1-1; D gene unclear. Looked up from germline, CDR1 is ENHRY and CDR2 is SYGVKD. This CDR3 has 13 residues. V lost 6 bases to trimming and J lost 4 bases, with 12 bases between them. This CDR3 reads CAISGAGVTEAFF. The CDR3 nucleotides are TGTGCCATCAGCGGAGCGGGAGTCACTGAAGCTTTCTTT.

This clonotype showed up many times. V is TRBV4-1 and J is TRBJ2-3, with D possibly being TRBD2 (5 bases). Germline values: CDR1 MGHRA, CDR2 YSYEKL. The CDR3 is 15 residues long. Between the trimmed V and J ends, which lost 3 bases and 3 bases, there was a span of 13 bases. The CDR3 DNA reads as TGCGCCAGCAGCCATTTCCTGCGGGTGACAGATACGCAGTATTTT. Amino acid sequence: CASSHFLRVTDTQYF.

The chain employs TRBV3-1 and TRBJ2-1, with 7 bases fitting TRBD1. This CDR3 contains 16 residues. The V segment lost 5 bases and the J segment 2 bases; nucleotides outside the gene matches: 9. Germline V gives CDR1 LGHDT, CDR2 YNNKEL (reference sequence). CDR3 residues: CASSYQGEPTYNEQFF. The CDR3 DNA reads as TGTGCCAGCAGCTACCAGGGGGAACCCACCTACAATGAGCAGTTCTTC.

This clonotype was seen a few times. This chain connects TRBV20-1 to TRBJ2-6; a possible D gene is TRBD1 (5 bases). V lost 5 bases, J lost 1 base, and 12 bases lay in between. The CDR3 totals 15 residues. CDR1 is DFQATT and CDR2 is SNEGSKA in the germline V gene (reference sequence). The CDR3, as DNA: TGCAGTGCTCCCCAGGGTTTGTCTGGGGCCAACGTCCTGACTTTC. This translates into CSAPQGLSGANVLTF.

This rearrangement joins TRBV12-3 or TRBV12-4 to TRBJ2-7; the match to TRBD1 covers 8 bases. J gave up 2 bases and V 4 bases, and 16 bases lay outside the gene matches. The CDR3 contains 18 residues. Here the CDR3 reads CASSYGHGTGRLAYEQYF. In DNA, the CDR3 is TGTGCCAGCAGTTATGGGCACGGGACAGGCCGCCTGGCCTACGAGCAGTACTTC.

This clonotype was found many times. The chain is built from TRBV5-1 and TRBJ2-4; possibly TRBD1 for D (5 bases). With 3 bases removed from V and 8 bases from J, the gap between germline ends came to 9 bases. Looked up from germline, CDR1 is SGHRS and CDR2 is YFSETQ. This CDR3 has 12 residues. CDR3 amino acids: CASSYQGDIQYF. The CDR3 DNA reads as TGCGCCAGCAGCTATCAAGGGGACATTCAGTACTTC.

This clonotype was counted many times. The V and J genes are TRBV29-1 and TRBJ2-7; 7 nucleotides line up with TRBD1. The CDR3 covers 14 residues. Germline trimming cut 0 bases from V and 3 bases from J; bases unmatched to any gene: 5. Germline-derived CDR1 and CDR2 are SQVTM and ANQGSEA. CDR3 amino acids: CSVEERDSNYEQYF. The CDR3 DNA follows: TGCAGCGTTGAAGAGAGGGACAGCAACTACGAGCAGTACTTC.

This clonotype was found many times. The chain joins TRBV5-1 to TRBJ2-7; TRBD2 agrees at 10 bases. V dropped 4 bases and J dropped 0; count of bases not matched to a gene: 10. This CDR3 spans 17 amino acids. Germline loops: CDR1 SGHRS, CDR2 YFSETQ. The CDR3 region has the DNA TGCGCCAGCAGCCCAGGACTAGCGGCCTTTAGCTCCTACGAGCAGTACTTC. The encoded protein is CASSPGLAAFSSYEQYF.

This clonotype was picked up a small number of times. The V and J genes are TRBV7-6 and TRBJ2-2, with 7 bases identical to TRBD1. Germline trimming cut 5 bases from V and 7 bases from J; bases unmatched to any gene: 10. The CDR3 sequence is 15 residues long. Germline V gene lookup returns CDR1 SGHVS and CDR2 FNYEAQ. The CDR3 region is CASSRDSGRIGELFF. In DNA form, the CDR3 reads TGTGCCAGCAGCCGGGACAGTGGGCGAATCGGGGAGCTGTTTTTT.

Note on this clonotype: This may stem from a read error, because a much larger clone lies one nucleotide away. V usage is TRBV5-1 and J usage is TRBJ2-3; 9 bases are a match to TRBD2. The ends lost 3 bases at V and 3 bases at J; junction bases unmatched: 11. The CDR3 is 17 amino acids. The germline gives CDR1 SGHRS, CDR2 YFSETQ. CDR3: CASSSSYSGSGTDTQYF. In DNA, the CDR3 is TGCGCCAGCAGCTCCAGTTATAGCGGGAGCGGAACAGATACGCAGTATTTT.

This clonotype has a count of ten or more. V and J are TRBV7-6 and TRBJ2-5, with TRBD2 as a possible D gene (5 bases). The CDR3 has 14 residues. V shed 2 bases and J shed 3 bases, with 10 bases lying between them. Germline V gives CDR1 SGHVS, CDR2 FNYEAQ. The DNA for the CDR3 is TGTGCCAGCAGCTTATGGCGAGCGGAAGAGACCCAGTACTTC. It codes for CASSLWRAEETQYF. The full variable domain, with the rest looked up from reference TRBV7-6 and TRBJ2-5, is GAGVSQSPRYKVTKRGQDVALRCDPISGHVSLYWYRQALGQGPEFLTYFNYEAQQDKSGLPNDRFSAERPEGSISTLTIQRTEQRDSAMYRCASSLWRAEETQYFGPGTRLLVL.

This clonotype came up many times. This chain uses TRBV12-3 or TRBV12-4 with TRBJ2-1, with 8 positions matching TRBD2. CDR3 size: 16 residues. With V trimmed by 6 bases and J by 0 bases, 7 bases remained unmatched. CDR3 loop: CASSTELAVSYNEQFF. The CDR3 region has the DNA TGTGCCAGCAGCACCGAACTAGCGGTCTCCTACAATGAGCAGTTCTTC.

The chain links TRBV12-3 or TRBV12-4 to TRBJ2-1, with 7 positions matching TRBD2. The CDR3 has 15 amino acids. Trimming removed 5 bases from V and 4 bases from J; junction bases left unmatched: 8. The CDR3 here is CASSTSAGTYNEQFF. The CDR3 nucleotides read TGTGCCAGCAGTACGTCAGCGGGGACGTACAATGAGCAGTTCTTC.

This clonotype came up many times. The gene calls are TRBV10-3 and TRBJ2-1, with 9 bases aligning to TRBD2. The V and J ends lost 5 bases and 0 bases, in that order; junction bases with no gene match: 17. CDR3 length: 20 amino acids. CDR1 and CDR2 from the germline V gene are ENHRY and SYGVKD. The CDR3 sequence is CAISRGAPASGDSSYNEQFF. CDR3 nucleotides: TGTGCCATCAGTCGAGGGGCCCCAGCTAGCGGGGATAGCTCCTACAATGAGCAGTTCTTC.

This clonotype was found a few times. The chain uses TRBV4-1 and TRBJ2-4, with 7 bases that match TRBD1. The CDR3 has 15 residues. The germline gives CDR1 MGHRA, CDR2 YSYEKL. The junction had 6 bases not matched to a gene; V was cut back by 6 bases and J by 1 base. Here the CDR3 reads CASRDQGEAKNIQYF. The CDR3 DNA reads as TGCGCCAGCAGGGACCAGGGGGAGGCCAAAAACATTCAGTACTTC.

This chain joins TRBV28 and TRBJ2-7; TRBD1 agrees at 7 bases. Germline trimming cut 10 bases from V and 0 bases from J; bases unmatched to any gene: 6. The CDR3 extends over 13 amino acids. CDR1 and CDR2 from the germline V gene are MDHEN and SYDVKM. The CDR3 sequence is CAIGQGDSYEQYF. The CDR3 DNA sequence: TGTGCCATCGGGCAGGGGGACTCCTACGAGCAGTACTTC.

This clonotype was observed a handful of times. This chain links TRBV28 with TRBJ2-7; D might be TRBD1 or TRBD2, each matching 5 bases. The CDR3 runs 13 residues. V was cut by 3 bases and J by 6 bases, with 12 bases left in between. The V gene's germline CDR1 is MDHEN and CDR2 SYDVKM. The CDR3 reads CASSLGVPGEQYV. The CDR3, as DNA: TGTGCCAGCAGTTTGGGGGTTCCGGGCGAGCAGTACGTC.